The source of this T cell receptor beta chain is a study of control samples from healthy donors and cancer patients. Germline CDR1 and CDR2: KGHSH and LQKENI. CDR3 length: 12 residues. V was cut by 2 bases and J by 10 bases, with 12 bases left in between. Clones were read by immunoSEQ multiplex PCR, and TCRdb kept only the in-frame ones, dropping some. The sample includes approximately 170,000 clones, 80% to 95% of them seen just once. This sequence joins TRBV18 and TRBJ2-7; TRBD2 is a possible D gene (5 bases). Sequenced sample: blood. The sequence was collected from a woman in her thirties in good health. CDR3 sequence: CASSPKTREQYF. For the CDR3, the DNA is TGTGCCAGCTCACCAAAGACGAGGGAACAGTACTTC.